One sample yielded the 23 T cell receptor beta chains listed below, sequenced in a study of shared clonotypes between healthy human individuals. Terminally differentiated effector memory CD45RA+ cells were excluded by CCR7 positive selection of CD45RO-negative cells. Produced via immunoSEQ multiplex PCR; TCRdb's table is partial and in-frame only. Counted here are about 2.1 million clones, around 93% occurring once; the ten biggest clones make up 1.7%. Sequenced material: naive CD8+ T cells from PBMCs. The receptors shown here come from a man aged 18 to 29 in good health. Some clones in this sample may be carry-over from other donors' samples.

The table lists this clone with a few counts. The V and J genes are TRBV7-9 and TRBJ2-7; D is uncertain. The ends were cut back, 7 bases at V and 6 bases at J, with 13 bases in the middle. The CDR3 extends over 12 amino acids. The V gene's germline CDR1 is SEHNR and CDR2 FQNEAQ (reference sequence). CDR3 residues: CASITWVGEQYF. The CDR3 DNA is TGTGCCAGCATCACCTGGGTTGGCGAGCAGTACTTC. Complete variable domain (other parts from reference TRBV7-9 and TRBJ2-7): DTGVSQNPRHKITKRGQNVTFRCDPISEHNRLYWYRQTLGQGPEFLTYFQNEAQLEKSRLLSDRFSAERPKGSFSTLEIQRTEQGDSAMYLCASITWVGEQYFGPGTRLTVT.

This clone was recorded a few times. The chain carries TRBV28 and TRBJ1-3; D gene unclear. V lost 5 bases and J lost 0, with 14 bases in between. This CDR3 has 16 amino acids. Germline V lookup: CDR1 MDHEN, CDR2 SYDVKM. The CDR3 is CASSRAGGYSGNTIYF. The CDR3 DNA is TGTGCCAGCAGTCGAGCGGGCGGCTACTCTGGAAACACCATATATTTT.

The V call is TRBV4-1, the J call TRBJ2-5, with a weak D call TRBD1 (6 bases). V was pared by 4 bases and J by 3 bases, with 12 bases between. Germline V gene sequence: CDR1 MGHRA, CDR2 YSYEKL. CDR3 length: 14 amino acids. CDR3 nucleotide sequence: TGCGCCAGCAGCCCCGGACAGATTGAAGAGACCCAGTACTTC. Amino acids: CASSPGQIEETQYF.

The chain uses TRBV7-9 and TRBJ2-1; 10 positions agree with TRBD2. CDR3 length: 19 residues. The V segment lost 0 bases and the J segment 3 bases; nucleotides outside the gene matches: 11. CDR1 and CDR2 from the germline V gene are SEHNR and FQNEAQ (reference sequence). The CDR3 here is CASSLALAGAATGYNEQFF. In DNA form, the CDR3 reads TGTGCCAGCAGCTTAGCCCTAGCGGGAGCTGCTACGGGCTACAATGAGCAGTTCTTC.

The chain links TRBV27 to TRBJ1-5; tentatively, D is TRBD1 (6 bases). The V end lost 3 bases, the J end lost 6 bases, and 12 bases lay between the germline ends. This CDR3 is built from 14 residues. The germline CDR1 and CDR2 sequences are MNHEY and SMNVEV (reference sequence). For the CDR3, the DNA is TGTGCCAGCAGTTTTCGGCAGGGGAGTCAGCCCCAGCATTTT. As protein: CASSFRQGSQPQHF.

The chain recombines TRBV9 with TRBJ2-1, with D hard to call. The length of the CDR3 is 15 residues. V shed 0 bases and J shed 2 bases, with 9 bases lying between them. Germline CDR1 reads SGDLS; CDR2 reads YYNGEE. CDR3 sequence (DNA): TGTGCCAGCAGCGTAGCGGCTGATGCCTACAATGAGCAGTTCTTC. Translated, it gives CASSVAADAYNEQFF.

This chain connects TRBV28 to TRBJ2-7, with 7 bases aligning to TRBD2. Germline V gene sequence: CDR1 MDHEN, CDR2 SYDVKM. The trim removed 3 bases at V and 2 bases at J, leaving 4 bases unmatched. The CDR3 runs to 14 residues. The CDR3 DNA follows: TGTGCCAGCAGTTTCGCGGGAGATACCTACGAGCAGTACTTC. This codes for CASSFAGDTYEQYF.

With regard to this clone: Other DNA sequences in the sample encode the same CDR3. The CDR3 is CASSPGTSGYNEQFF. The DNA for the CDR3 is TGCGCCAGCAGCCCTGGGACTAGCGGATACAATGAGCAGTTCTTC. This sequence joins TRBV4-1 and TRBJ2-1; 11 bases fit TRBD2. V lost 4 bases to trimming and J lost 4 bases; unmatched junction nucleotides: 3. This CDR3 is 15 amino acids long. CDR1 MGHRA and CDR2 YSYEKL come from the germline V gene.

This clone came up once. The chain joins TRBV9 to TRBJ2-1; 12 bases align to TRBD2. CDR3 length: 18 residues. V dropped 0 bases and J dropped 4; count of bases not matched to a gene: 8. CDR1 and CDR2 from the germline V gene are SGDLS and YYNGEE. The CDR3 reads CASSVEQPTSGRYNEQFF. The CDR3 nucleotides are TGTGCCAGCAGCGTAGAACAGCCGACTAGCGGGAGATACAATGAGCAGTTCTTC. Full variable domain (remainder filled in from reference TRBV9 and TRBJ2-1): DSGVTQTPKHLITATGQRVTLRCSPRSGDLSVYWYQQSLDQGLQFLIQYYNGEERAKGNILERFSAQQFPDLHSELNLSSLELGDSALYFCASSVEQPTSGRYNEQFFGPGTRLTVL.

The chain joins TRBV11-2 to TRBJ2-3, with D perhaps matching TRBD2 (5 bases). Germline V gene lookup returns CDR1 SGHAT and CDR2 FQNNGV. The CDR3 runs to 16 residues. V lost 5 bases and J lost 5, with 20 bases in between. The CDR3 DNA sequence: TGTGCCAGCAGCCCCTTACGGTGGGAGCAGATAGATACGCAGTATTTT. Amino acids: CASSPLRWEQIDTQYF. The full variable domain, in which reference TRBV11-2 and TRBJ2-3 provide the parts outside the CDR3, is EAGVAQSPRYKIIEKRQSVAFWCNPISGHATLYWYQQILGQGPKLLIQFQNNGVVDDSQLPKDRFSAERLKGVDSTLKIQPAKLEDSAVYLCASSPLRWEQIDTQYFGPGTRLTVL.

To note about this clone: Other nucleotide sequences in the sample specify the same CDR3. This sequence joins TRBV7-9 and TRBJ2-7, with 7 bases lining up with TRBD2. CDR3 size: 14 residues. CDR1 is SEHNR and CDR2 is FQNEAQ in the germline V gene (reference sequence). Trimming removed 0 bases from V and 2 bases from J; junction bases left unmatched: 1. The CDR3 sequence: CASSLAGTTYEQYF. CDR3 sequence (DNA): TGTGCCAGCAGCTTAGCAGGGACTACCTACGAGCAGTACTTC.

V usage is TRBV18 and J usage is TRBJ2-7, with 11 bases identical to TRBD1. The CDR3 runs 16 residues. Germline V gene data show CDR1 as KGHSH and CDR2 as LQKENI. After removal of 0 bases from V and 3 bases from J, the junction contained 4 bases not matched to a gene. The DNA for the CDR3 is TGTGCCAGCTCACCACCGGGACAGGGGGTCTACTACGAGCAGTACTTC. Residues: CASSPPGQGVYYEQYF.

The gene calls are TRBV4-1 and TRBJ2-5, with no clear D. The CDR3 runs to 15 residues. V gave up 1 base and J gave up 1 base, with 10 bases separating them. The germline CDR1 and CDR2 sequences are MGHRA and YSYEKL. Written as DNA, the CDR3 is TGCGCCAGCAGCCAAGTCCCAAGGGTCCAAGAGACCCAGTACTTC. Translation: CASSQVPRVQETQYF.

The genes are TRBV5-6 and TRBJ2-7, with a tentative D call TRBD1 (5 bases). There are 14 residues in the CDR3. The ends were cut back, 4 bases at V and 1 base at J, with 12 bases in the middle. Looked up from germline, CDR1 is SGHDT and CDR2 is YYEEEE. The chain's CDR3 is CASSATVSSYEQYF. CDR3 bases: TGTGCCAGCAGCGCGACAGTTTCTTCCTACGAGCAGTACTTC. Using reference TRBV5-6 and TRBJ2-7 for the parts outside the CDR3, the full variable domain is DAGVTQSPTHLIKTRGQQVTLRCSPKSGHDTVSWYQQALGQGPQFIFQYYEEEERQRGNFPDRFSGHQFPNYSSELNVNALLLGDSALYLCASSATVSSYEQYFGPGTRLTVT.

The gene calls are TRBV27 and TRBJ1-3, with 11 bases that match TRBD1. V shed 5 bases, J shed 3 bases, and the junction held 6 bases outside the gene matches. There are 16 residues in the CDR3. CDR1 and CDR2 from the germline V gene are MNHEY and SMNVEV (reference sequence). CDR3 sequence (DNA): TGTGCCAGCAGTGGTGGGACAGGGGGACTTGGAAACACCATATATTTT. It encodes CASSGGTGGLGNTIYF.

CDR3 DNA sequence: TGTGCCACCAGCGGACGGACAGGGAAGGTCTACGAGCAGTACTTC. This encodes CATSGRTGKVYEQYF. The chain combines TRBV15 with TRBJ2-7; 8 nucleotides align to TRBD1. Germline lookup yields CDR1 LNHNV and CDR2 YYDKDF (reference sequence). This CDR3 is 15 amino acids long. V lost 5 bases, J lost 3 bases, and 9 bases stayed unmatched.

The rearrangement links TRBV4-1 to TRBJ2-1; D is uncertain. CDR1 and CDR2 (germline): MGHRA, YSYEKL. There are 15 residues in the CDR3. V was trimmed by 1 base and J by 10 bases, leaving 17 bases between them. The CDR3 DNA follows: TGCGCCAGCAGCCAAGCCGCCCAGTTGGGCCACGAGCAGTTCTTC. It codes for CASSQAAQLGHEQFF.

The rearrangement links TRBV11-2 to TRBJ2-7; D unclear. Trimming removed 4 bases from V and 5 bases from J, with 24 bases in between. Per the germline V gene, CDR1 is SGHAT and CDR2 is FQNNGV. There are 17 residues in the CDR3. The CDR3: CASSSPPSPSAGNEQYF. The CDR3 DNA sequence: TGTGCCAGCAGCTCACCACCAAGTCCCTCAGCCGGAAACGAGCAGTACTTC. Full variable domain (rest looked up from reference TRBV11-2 and TRBJ2-7): EAGVAQSPRYKIIEKRQSVAFWCNPISGHATLYWYQQILGQGPKLLIQFQNNGVVDDSQLPKDRFSAERLKGVDSTLKIQPAKLEDSAVYLCASSSPPSPSAGNEQYFGPGTRLTVT.

A note on this clone: Other DNA sequences in the same sample also yield this CDR3. This chain connects TRBV27 to TRBJ2-7; no definite D call. V lost 3 bases and J lost 2, with 8 bases in between. This CDR3 region has 13 residues. The germline CDR1 and CDR2 sequences are MNHEY and SMNVEV (reference sequence). CDR3 amino acids: CASSLGKAYEQYF. Written as DNA, the CDR3 is TGTGCCAGCAGTTTGGGGAAAGCCTACGAGCAGTACTTC.

Comment on this clone: Other DNA sequences in the same sample also yield this CDR3. The chain combines TRBV27 with TRBJ1-1; D unclear. The germline V gene encodes CDR1 MNHEY and CDR2 SMNVEV (reference sequence). V was clipped by 2 bases and J by 1 base, with 5 bases between them. CDR3 size: 13 residues. CDR3 loop: CASSLLGNTEAFF. In DNA form, the CDR3 reads TGTGCCAGCAGTTTACTCGGGAACACTGAAGCTTTCTTT.

Points on this clone: Other DNA sequences in this specimen translate into the identical CDR3. The CDR3 is CASSLSGAGVEQYF. The CDR3 coding sequence is TGTGCCAGCAGTTTATCGGGCGCCGGGGTCGAGCAGTACTTC. This chain uses TRBV27 with TRBJ2-7, with D possibly being TRBD2 (5 bases). V was clipped by 0 bases and J by 6 bases, with 12 bases between them. Germline values: CDR1 MNHEY, CDR2 SMNVEV (reference sequence). This CDR3 has 14 amino acids.

The genes are TRBV10-2 and TRBJ1-2; D remains ambiguous. The CDR3 totals 14 residues. Germline lookup yields CDR1 WSHSY and CDR2 SAAADI. V was trimmed by 1 base and J by 8 bases, leaving 14 bases between them. CDR3 sequence reads: CASSEFASALGYTF. CDR3 DNA: TGCGCCAGCAGTGAGTTCGCCTCGGCGCTAGGCTACACCTTC.

Details on this clone: Other DNA sequences in this sample translate to the same CDR3. The chain has TRBV6-1 and TRBJ2-7; 7 positions agree with TRBD2. CDR3 length: 13 residues. Losses at the gene ends were 6 bases for V and 2 bases for J; bases not matched to a gene: 4. The germline V gene encodes CDR1 MNHNS and CDR2 SASEGT. CDR3: CASSPRGAYEQYF. CDR3 DNA sequence: TGTGCCAGCAGCCCTCGGGGGGCCTACGAGCAGTACTTC.